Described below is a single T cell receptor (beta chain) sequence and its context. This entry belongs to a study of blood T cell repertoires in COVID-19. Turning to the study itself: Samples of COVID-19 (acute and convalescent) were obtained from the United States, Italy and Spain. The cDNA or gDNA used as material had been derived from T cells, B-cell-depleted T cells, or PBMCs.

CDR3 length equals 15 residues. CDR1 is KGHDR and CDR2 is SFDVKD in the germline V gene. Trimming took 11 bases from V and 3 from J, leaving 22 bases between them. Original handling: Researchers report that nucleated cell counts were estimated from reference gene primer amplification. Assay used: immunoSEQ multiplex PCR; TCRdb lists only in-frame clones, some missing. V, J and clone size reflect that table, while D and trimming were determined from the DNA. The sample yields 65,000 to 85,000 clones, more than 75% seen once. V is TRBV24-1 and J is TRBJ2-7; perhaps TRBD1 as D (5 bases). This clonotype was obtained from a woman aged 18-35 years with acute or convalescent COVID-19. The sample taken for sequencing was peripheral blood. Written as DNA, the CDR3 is TGTGCCAGACCCGATCCGGCAGGGAAGGGCTACGAGCAGTACTTC. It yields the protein CARPDPAGKGYEQYF.